This TCR beta chain was sequenced for a study of blood T cell repertoires in COVID-19. On the study more broadly: The samples span acute and convalescent COVID-19 from the United States, Italy and Spain. T cells, B-cell-depleted T cells, or PBMCs supplied cDNA or gDNA.

V dropped 6 bases and J dropped 5 bases, with 13 bases sitting between them. The germline V gene has CDR1 MNHEY and CDR2 SMNVEV (reference sequence). This CDR3 contains 13 residues. Authors' analysis steps: Estimation of nucleated cell counts was performed using reference gene primer amplification. Data came from immunoSEQ multiplex PCR; TCRdb stores just in-frame clones and leaves some out. The D gene and trimming were derived from the DNA, and the V and J assignments and clone size from that table. The sample holds 95,000 to 100,000 clones; approximately 89% are singletons and the top ten take 9.5% to 13%.

The clonotype originates from a woman in her 30s with acute or convalescent COVID-19. Material: peripheral blood. This chain links TRBV27 with TRBJ1-2; D call uncertain. The CDR3 DNA is TGTGCCAGCAGGCGGGCAGTCTTTTATGGCTACACCTTC. Its translation is CASRRAVFYGYTF.